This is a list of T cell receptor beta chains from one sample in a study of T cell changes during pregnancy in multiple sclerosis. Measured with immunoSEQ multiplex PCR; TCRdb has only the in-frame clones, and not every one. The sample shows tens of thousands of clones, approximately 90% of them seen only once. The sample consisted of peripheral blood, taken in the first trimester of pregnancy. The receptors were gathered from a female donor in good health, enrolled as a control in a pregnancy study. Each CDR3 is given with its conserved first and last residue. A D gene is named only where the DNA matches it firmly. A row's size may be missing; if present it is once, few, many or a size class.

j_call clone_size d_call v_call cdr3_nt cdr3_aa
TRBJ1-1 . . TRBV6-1 TGTGCCAGCAGAAAACAGAATGTGAACGCTGAAGCTTTCTTT CASRKQNVNAEAFF
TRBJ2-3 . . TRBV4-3 TGCGCCAGCAGCGAAAGGGGACTGGGCGGGGACACAGATACGCAGTATTTT CASSERGLGGDTDTQYF
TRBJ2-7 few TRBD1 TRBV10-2 TGCGCCAGCAGTGACCTCGGGACAGGGGGCTACGAGCAGTACTTC CASSDLGTGGYEQYF
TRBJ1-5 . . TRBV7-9 TGTGCCAGCAGCCTTACAGGTCAGCCCCAGCATTTT CASSLTGQPQHF
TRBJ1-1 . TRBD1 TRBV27 TGTGCCAGCAGTTTATCCGGGACAGGGGGTTTAGGGGAAGCTTTCTTT CASSLSGTGGLGEAFF
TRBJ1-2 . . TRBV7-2 TGTGCCAGCAGCTTAGTGGGCATACAGTATGGCTACACCTTC CASSLVGIQYGYTF
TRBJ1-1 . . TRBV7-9 TGTGCCAGCAGCTTAGAACAGGGCACTGAAGCTTTCTTT CASSLEQGTEAFF
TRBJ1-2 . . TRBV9 TGTGCCAGCAGCGTAGCGGAACAGGCCCCAATGAAAATCTATGGCTACACCTTC CASSVAEQAPMKIYGYTF
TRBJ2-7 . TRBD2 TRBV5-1 TGCGCCAGCAGCTTGGAAGGGACTAGCTTCCACGAGCAGTACTTC CASSLEGTSFHEQYF
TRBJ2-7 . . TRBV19 TGTGCCAGTAGTAGTCGACAGACCTACGAGCAGTACTTC CASSSRQTYEQYF
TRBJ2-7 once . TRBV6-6 TGTGCCAGCAGTTTCCTTGATGACAGTTCCTACGAGCAGTACTTC CASSFLDDSSYEQYF